The clone carrying this T cell receptor (beta chain) was seen many times. Other DNA sequences within the sample encode an identical CDR3. The data are from a study of OX40 agonist ivuxolimab in advanced cancers. Germline V lookup: CDR1 MGHRA, CDR2 YSYEKL. The CDR3 loop spans 12 amino acids. V gave up 4 bases and J gave up 1 base, with 1 base separating them. Measured with immunoSEQ multiplex PCR; TCRdb has only the in-frame clones, and not every one. The sample has some 45,000 clones, roughly 93% seen once; the top ten hold under 20%. The sample was CD4+ or CD8+ T cells sorted from blood, taken in a trial of the OX40 agonist ivuxolimab. The clonotype was recovered from an adult with an advanced solid tumor such as melanoma, head and neck, liver or kidney cancer. The V gene is TRBV4-1, the J gene TRBJ2-2; the D is unclear. CDR3 DNA sequence: TGCGCCAGCAGCCTGAACACCGGGGAGCTGTTTTTT. Its protein is CASSLNTGELFF.